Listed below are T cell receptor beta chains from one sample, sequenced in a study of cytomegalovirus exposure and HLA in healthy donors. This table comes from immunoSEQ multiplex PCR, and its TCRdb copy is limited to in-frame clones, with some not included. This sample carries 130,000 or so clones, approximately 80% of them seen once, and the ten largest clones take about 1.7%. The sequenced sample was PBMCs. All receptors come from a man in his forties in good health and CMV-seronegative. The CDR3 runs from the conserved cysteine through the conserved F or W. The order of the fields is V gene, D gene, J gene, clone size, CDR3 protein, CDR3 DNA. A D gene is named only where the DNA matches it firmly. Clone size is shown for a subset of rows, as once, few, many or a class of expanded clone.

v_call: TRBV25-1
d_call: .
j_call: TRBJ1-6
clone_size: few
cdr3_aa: CASTESSYNSPLHF
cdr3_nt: TGTGCCAGCACCGAGAGCTCCTATAATTCACCCCTCCACTTT

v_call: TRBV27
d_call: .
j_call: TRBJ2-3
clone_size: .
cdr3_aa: CAGRSGPYTQYF
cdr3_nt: TGTGCCGGCCGGTCAGGGCCCTATACGCAGTATTTT

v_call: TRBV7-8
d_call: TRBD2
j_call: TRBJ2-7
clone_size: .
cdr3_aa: CASSLHRGLAGAVQYF
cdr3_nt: TGTGCCAGCAGCTTGCACCGGGGACTAGCGGGAGCAGTGCAGTACTTC

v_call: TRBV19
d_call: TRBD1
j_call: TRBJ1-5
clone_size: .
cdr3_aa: CASSAGTGYGNQPQHF
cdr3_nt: TGTGCCAGTAGTGCCGGGACAGGCTATGGCAATCAGCCCCAGCATTTT

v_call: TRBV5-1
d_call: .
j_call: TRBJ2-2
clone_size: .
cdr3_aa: CASSLPSGELFF
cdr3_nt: TGCGCCAGCAGCTTGCCCTCCGGGGAGCTGTTTTTT

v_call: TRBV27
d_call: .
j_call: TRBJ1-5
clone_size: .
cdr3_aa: CASSPRELSNQPQHF
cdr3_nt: TGTGCCAGCAGTCCGAGGGAACTTAGCAATCAGCCCCAGCATTTT

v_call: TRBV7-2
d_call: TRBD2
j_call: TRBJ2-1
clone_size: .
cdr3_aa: CAISSGRNEQFF
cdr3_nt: TGTGCCATCTCTAGCGGGAGGAATGAGCAGTTCTTC

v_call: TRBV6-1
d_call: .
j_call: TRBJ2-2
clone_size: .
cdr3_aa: CASSVLAGDTGELFF
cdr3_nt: TGTGCCAGCAGTGTTTTGGCAGGGGATACCGGGGAGCTGTTTTTT

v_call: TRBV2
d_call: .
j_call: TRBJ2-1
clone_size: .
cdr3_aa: CASQGGWSAHEQFF
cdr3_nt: TGTGCCAGCCAAGGAGGGTGGTCAGCCCATGAGCAGTTCTTC

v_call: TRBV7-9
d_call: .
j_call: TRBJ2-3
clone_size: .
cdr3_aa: CASRSGGLLDTQYF
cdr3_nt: TGTGCCAGCAGGTCCGGCGGGCTTTTAGATACGCAGTATTTT

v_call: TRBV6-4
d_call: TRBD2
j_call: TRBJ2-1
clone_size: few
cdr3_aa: CASSEGGMYNEQFF
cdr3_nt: TGTGCCAGCAGTGAGGGGGGGATGTACAATGAGCAGTTCTTC

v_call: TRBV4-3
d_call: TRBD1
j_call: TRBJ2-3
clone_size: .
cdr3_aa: CASSARTGGTDTQYF
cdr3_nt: TGCGCCAGCAGCGCCCGGACAGGGGGCACAGATACGCAGTATTTT

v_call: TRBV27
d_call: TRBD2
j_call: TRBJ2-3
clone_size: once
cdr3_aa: CASSLGGYTDTQYF
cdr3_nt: TGTGCCAGCAGTTTGGGGGGGTATACAGATACGCAGTATTTT

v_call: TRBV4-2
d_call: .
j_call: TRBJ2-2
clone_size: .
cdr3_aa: CASSQVFQGNTGELFF
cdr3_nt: TGTGCCAGCAGCCAAGTATTTCAGGGGAACACCGGGGAGCTGTTTTTT

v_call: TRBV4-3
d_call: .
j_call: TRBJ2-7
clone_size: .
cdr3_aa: CASSQEVGAYEQYF
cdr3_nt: TGCGCCAGCAGCCAAGAGGTAGGAGCCTACGAGCAGTACTTC

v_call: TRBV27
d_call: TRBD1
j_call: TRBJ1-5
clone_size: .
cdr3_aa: CASSRGGPSNQPQHF
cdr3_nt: TGTGCCAGCAGTCGAGGGGGCCCGAGCAATCAGCCCCAGCATTTT

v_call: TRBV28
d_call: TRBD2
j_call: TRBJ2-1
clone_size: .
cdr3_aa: CASSLLAGSYNEQFF
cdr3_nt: TGTGCCAGCAGTTTATTAGCGGGGTCCTACAATGAGCAGTTCTTC